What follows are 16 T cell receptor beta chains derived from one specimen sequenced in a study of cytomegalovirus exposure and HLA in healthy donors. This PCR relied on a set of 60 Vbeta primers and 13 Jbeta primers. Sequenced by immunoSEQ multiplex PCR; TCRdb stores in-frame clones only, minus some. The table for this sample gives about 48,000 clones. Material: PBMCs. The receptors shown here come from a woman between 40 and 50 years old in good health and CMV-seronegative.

The CDR3 protein is CASSLGLAGNYNEQFF. In nucleotides, the CDR3 is TGTGCCAGCAGCTTAGGACTAGCGGGGAACTACAATGAGCAGTTCTTC. This chain joins TRBV7-9 and TRBJ2-1; the match to TRBD2 covers 11 bases. CDR3 length equals 16 residues. Germline CDR1 SEHNR, CDR2 FQNEAQ (reference sequence). With V trimmed by 1 base and J by 3 bases, 2 bases remained unmatched.

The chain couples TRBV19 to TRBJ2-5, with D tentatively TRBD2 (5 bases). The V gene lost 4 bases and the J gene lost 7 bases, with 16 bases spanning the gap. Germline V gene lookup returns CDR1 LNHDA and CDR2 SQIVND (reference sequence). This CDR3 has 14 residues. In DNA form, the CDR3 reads TGTGCCAGTAGTAAGACACCGTACCGGGGGACCCAGTACTTC. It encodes CASSKTPYRGTQYF.

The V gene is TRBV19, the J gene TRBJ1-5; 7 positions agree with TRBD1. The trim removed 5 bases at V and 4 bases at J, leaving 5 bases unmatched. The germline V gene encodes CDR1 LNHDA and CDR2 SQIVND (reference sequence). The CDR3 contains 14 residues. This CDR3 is CASSDRDPNQPQHF. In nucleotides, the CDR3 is TGTGCCAGTAGTGACAGGGACCCAAATCAGCCCCAGCATTTT.

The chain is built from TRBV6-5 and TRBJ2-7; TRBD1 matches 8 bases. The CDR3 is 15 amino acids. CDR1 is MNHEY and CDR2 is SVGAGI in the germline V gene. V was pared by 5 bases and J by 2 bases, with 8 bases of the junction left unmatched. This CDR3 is CASSLGTGPAYEQYF. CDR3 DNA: TGTGCCAGCAGTCTTGGGACAGGCCCGGCCTACGAGCAGTACTTC.

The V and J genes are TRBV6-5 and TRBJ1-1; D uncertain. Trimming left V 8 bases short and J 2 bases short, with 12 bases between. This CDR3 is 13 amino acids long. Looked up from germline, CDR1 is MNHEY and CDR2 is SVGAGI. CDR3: CASAAGVNTEAFF. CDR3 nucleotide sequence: TGTGCCAGCGCGGCGGGAGTTAACACTGAAGCTTTCTTT.

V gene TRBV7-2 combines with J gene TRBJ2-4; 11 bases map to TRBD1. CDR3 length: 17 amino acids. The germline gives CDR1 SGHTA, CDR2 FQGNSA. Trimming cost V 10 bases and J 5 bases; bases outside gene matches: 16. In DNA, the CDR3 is TGTGCCAACTTACCAATGACCGGACAGGGGGCACAAAACATTCAGTACTTC. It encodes CANLPMTGQGAQNIQYF.

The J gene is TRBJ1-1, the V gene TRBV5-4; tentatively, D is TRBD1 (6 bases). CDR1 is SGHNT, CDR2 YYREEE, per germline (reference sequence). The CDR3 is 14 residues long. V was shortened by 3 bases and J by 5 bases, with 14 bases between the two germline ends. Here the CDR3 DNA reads TGTGCCAGCAGCTGGACCGGGAGGGGGACTGAAGCTTTCTTT. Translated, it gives CASSWTGRGTEAFF.

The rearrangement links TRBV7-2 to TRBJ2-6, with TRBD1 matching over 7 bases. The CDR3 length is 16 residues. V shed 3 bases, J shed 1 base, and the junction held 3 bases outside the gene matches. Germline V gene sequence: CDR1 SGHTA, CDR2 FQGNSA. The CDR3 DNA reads TGTGCCAGCAGCTTCCCGGGACAGTCTGGGGCCAACGTCCTGACTTTC. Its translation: CASSFPGQSGANVLTF.

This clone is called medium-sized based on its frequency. CDR3 DNA sequence: TGCGCCAGCAGCCAAGATAGGACGGAGGTACTGTTTTTT. It yields the protein CASSQDRTEVLFF. The chain combines TRBV4-3 with TRBJ2-2; the D gene is possibly TRBD2 (5 bases). The CDR3 runs to 13 residues. Trimming removed 0 bases from V and 14 bases from J, with 13 bases in between. Germline CDR1 and CDR2: LGHNA and YSLEER.

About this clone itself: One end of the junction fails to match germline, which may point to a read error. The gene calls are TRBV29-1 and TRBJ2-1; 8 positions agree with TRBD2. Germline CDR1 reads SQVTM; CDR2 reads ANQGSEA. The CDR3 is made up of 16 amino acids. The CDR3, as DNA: TGCAGCGGTGAAGATTTCGGAGCGGGGGCCGACAATGAGCAGTTCTTC. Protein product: CSGEDFGAGADNEQFF.

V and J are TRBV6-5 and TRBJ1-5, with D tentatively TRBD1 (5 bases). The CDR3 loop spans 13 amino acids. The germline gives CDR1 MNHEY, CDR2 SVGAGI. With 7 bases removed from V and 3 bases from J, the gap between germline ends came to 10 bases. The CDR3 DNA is TGTGCCAGCACCACGGACATCAATCAGCCCCAGCATTTT. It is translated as CASTTDINQPQHF.

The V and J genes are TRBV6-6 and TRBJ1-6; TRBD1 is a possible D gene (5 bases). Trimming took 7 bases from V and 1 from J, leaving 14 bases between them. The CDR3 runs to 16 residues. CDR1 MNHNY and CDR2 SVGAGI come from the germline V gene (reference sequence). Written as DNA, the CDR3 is TGTGCCAGCACCCCGACAGAGAGATCCTATAATTCACCCCTCCACTTT. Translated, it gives CASTPTERSYNSPLHF.

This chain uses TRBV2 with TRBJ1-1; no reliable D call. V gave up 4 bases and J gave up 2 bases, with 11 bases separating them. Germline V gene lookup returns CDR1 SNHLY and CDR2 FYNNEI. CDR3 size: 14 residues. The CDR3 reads CASSVSGVNTEAFF. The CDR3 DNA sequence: TGTGCCAGCAGTGTATCGGGAGTTAACACTGAAGCTTTCTTT.

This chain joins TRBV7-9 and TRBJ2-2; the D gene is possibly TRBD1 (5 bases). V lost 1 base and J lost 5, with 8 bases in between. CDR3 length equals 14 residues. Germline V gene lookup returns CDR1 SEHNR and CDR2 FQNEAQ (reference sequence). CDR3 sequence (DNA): TGTGCCAGCAGCTTAGTCCAGGGAACCGGGGAGCTGTTTTTT. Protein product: CASSLVQGTGELFF.

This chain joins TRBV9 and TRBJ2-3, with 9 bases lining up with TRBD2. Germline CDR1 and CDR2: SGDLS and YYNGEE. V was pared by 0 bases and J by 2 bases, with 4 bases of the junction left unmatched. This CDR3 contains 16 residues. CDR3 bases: TGTGCCAGCAGCGTAGGAGCGGGGGGCTACACAGATACGCAGTATTTT. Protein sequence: CASSVGAGGYTDTQYF.

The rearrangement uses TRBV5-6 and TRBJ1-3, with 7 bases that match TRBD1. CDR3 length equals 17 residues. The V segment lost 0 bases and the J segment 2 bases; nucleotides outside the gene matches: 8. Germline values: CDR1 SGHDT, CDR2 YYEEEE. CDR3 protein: CASSLEGFDRAGNTIYF. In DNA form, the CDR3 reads TGTGCCAGCAGCTTGGAGGGGTTTGACAGGGCTGGAAACACCATATATTTT.